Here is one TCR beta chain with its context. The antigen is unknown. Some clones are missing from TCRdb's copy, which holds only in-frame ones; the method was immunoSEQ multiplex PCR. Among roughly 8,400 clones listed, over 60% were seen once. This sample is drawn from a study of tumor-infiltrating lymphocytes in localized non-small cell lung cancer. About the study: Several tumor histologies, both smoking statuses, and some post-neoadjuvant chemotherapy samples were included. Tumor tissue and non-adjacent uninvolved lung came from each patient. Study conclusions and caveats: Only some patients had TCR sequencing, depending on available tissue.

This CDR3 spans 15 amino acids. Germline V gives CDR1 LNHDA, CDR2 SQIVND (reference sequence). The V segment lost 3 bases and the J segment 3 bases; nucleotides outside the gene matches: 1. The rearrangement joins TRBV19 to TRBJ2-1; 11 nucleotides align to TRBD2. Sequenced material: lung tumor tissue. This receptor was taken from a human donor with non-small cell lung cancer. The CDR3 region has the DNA TGTGCCAGTAGTATGACTAGCGGGGACTACAATGAGCAGTTCTTC. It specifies CASSMTSGDYNEQFF.